Each of the 3 T cell receptor beta chains below was sequenced from the same sample in a study of blood T cells in healthy people across ages. Through a sample-barcoded 5' primer and a J-beta primer mix, a second PCR was run for roughly 7 to 12 cycles. TCRdb re-analysed the 5' RACE reads in MiXCR, keeping a single row per CDR3 protein. The table includes fewer than 950,000 distinct CDR3 sequences, 36% detected once. The sequenced material came from blood. These receptors were taken from a man between 18 and 29 years old in good health.

This clonotype was recorded a few times. CDR3 coding DNA: TGTGCCAGCAGTTATAGTCCCCAGGGAGGACAAGAGACCCAGTACTTC. This codes for CASSYSPQGGQETQYF. The V call is TRBV6-5, the J call TRBJ2-5; D perhaps matches TRBD2 (6 bases). Trimming shortened V by 3 bases and J by 2 bases, and 16 bases separated the two germline ends. Per germline, CDR1 MNHEY and CDR2 SVGAGI. The CDR3 sequence is 16 residues long.

The J gene is TRBJ2-5, the V gene TRBV7-2, with 8 bases lining up with TRBD2. The CDR3 is 19 amino acids. V dropped 2 bases and J dropped 11; count of bases not matched to a gene: 25. Germline loops: CDR1 SGHTA, CDR2 FQGNSA. This chain's CDR3 is CASSLSKGLSGGTYNEQYF. DNA of the CDR3: TGTGCCAGCAGCTTATCGAAGGGTTTAAGCGGGGGAACCTACAATGAGCAGTACTTC.

This clonotype was recorded once. Germline and junction disagree at one end, which may indicate a read error. V gene TRBV12-3 or TRBV12-4 combines with J gene TRBJ2-5; 9 bases align to TRBD1. The CDR3 totals 16 residues. This CDR3 is CASSPTGQGLREAQYF. The CDR3 coding sequence is TGTGCCAGCAGTCCGACGGGACAGGGACTTCGAGAGGCCCAGTACTTC.